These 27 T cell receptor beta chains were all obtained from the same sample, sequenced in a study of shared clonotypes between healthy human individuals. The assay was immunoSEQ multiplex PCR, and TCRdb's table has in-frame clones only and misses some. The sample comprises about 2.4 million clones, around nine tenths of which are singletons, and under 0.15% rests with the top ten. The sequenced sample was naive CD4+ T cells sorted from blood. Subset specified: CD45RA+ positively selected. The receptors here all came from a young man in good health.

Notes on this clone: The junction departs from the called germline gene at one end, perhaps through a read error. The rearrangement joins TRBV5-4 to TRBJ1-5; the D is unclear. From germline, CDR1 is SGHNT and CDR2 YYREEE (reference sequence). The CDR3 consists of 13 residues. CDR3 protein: CASSQDPPRLANF. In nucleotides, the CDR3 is TGTGCCAGCAGCCAAGATCCCCCTCGGCTGGCGAATTTT.

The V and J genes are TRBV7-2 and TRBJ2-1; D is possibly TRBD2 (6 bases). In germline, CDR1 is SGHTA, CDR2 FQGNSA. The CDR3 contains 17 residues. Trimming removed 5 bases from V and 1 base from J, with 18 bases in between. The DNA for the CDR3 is TGTGCCAGCAGCGTACGACTAGTCTCCGATTCCTACAATGAGCAGTTCTTC. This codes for CASSVRLVSDSYNEQFF.

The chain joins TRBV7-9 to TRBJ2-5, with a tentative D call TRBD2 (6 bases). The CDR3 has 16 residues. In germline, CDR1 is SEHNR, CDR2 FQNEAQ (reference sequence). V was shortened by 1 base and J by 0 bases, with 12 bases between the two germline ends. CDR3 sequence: CASSLGGLLYQETQYF. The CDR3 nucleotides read TGTGCCAGCAGCTTAGGGGGACTTTTGTACCAAGAGACCCAGTACTTC. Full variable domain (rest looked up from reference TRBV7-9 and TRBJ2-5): DTGVSQNPRHKITKRGQNVTFRCDPISEHNRLYWYRQTLGQGPEFLTYFQNEAQLEKSRLLSDRFSAERPKGSFSTLEIQRTEQGDSAMYLCASSLGGLLYQETQYFGPGTRLLVL.

The CDR3 bases are TGTGCCAGCAGCCGGGGACAGTTGGGTGAAGCTTTCTTT. This gives the protein CASSRGQLGEAFF. This chain uses TRBV11-3 with TRBJ1-1, with 7 bases matching TRBD1. The CDR3 loop spans 13 amino acids. Germline V lookup: CDR1 SGHNT, CDR2 YENEEA. Germline trimming cut 5 bases from V and 7 bases from J; bases unmatched to any gene: 7.

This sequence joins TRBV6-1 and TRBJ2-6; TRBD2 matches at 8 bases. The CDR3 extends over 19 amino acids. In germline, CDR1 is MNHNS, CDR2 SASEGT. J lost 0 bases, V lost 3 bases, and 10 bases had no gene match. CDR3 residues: CASSDPREGPNSGANVLTF. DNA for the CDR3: TGTGCCAGCAGTGACCCCCGGGAGGGGCCGAACTCTGGGGCCAACGTCCTGACTTTC.

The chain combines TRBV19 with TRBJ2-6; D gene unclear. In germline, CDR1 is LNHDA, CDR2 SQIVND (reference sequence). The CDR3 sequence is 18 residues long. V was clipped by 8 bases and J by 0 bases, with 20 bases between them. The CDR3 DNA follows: TGTGCCAGTGGCGCCCTTTGGGAATCTTTCTCTGGGGCCAACGTCCTGACTTTC. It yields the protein CASGALWESFSGANVLTF.

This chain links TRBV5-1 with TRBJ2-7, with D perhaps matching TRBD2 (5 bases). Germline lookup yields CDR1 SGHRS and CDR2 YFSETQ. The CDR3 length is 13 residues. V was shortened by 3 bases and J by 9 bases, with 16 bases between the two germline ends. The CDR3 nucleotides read TGCGCCAGCAGCTGGCCCGGGGTTCCTACGCAGTACTTC. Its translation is CASSWPGVPTQYF.

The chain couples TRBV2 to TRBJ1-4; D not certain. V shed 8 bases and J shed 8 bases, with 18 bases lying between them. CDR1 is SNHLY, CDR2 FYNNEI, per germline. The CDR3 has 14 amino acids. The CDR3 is CASFSSHLEEKLFF. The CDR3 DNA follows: TGTGCCAGCTTTTCGTCGCACCTGGAGGAAAAACTGTTTTTT.

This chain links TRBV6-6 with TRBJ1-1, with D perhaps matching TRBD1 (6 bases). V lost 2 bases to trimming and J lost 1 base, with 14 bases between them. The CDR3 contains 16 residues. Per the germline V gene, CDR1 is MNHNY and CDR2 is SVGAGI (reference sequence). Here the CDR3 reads CASSYLFTGRNTEAFF. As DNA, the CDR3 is TGTGCCAGCAGTTACCTATTTACAGGGAGGAACACTGAAGCTTTCTTT.

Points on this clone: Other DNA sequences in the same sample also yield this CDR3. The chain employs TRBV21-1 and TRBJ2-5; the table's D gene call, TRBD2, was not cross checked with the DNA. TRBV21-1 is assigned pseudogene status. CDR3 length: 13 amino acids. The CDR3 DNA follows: TGTGCCAGCAGCAAAGAGCGGGGGGAGACCCAGTACTTC. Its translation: CASSKERGETQYF.

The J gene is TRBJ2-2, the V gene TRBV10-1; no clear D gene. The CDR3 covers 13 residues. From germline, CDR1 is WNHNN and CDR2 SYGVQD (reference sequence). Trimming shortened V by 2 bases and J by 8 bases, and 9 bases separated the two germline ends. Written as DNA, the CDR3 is TGCGCCAGCAGTGAGGAACCGAATGGGGAGCTGTTTTTT. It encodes CASSEEPNGELFF.

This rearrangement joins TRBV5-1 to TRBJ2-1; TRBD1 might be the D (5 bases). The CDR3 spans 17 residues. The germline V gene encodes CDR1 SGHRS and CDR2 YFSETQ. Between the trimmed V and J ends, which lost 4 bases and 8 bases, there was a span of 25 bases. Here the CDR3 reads CASSLGEGVSLLDEQFF. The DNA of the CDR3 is TGCGCCAGCAGCCTTGGTGAAGGGGTTTCCCTTTTGGATGAGCAGTTCTTC.

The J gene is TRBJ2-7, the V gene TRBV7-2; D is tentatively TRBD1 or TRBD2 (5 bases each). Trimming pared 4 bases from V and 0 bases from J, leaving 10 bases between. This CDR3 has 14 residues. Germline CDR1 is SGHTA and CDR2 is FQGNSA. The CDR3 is CASSSAGTSYEQYF. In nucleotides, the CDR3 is TGTGCCAGCAGCTCCGCCGGGACCTCCTACGAGCAGTACTTC.

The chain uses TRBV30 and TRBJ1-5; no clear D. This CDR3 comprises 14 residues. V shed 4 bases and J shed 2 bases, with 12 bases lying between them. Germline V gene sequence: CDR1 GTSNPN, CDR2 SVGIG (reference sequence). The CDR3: CAWTTKGGNQPQHF. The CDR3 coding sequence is TGTGCCTGGACCACTAAAGGTGGCAATCAGCCCCAGCATTTT.

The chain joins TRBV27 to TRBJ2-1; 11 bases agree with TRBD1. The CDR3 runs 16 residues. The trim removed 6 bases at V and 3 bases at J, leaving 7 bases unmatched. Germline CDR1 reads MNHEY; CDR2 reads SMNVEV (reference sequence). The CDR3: CASSRPGTGGYNEQFF. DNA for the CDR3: TGTGCCAGCAGCCGGCCGGGGACAGGGGGCTACAATGAGCAGTTCTTC.

For the CDR3, the DNA is TGTGCCAGCAGCTTGGGGCCGTCCAGCATTTACGAGCAGTACTTC. It codes for CASSLGPSSIYEQYF. This chain uses TRBV5-4 with TRBJ2-7; D is ambiguous. Trimming left V 0 bases short and J 4 bases short, with 14 bases between. Germline CDR1 SGHNT, CDR2 YYREEE (reference sequence). This CDR3 region has 15 residues.

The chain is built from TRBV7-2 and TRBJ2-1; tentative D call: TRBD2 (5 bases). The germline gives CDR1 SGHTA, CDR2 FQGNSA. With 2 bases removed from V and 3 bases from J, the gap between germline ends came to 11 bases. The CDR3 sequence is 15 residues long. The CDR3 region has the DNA TGTGCCAGCAGCTTATCTAGCACCGACTACAATGAGCAGTTCTTC. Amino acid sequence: CASSLSSTDYNEQFF.

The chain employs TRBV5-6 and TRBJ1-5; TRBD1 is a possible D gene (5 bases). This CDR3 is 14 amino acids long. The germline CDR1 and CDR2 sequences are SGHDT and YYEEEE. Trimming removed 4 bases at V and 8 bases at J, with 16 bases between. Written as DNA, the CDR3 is TGTGCCAGCAGCCGGGTGGGGGGGATAGAGCCCCAGCATTTT. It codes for CASSRVGGIEPQHF.

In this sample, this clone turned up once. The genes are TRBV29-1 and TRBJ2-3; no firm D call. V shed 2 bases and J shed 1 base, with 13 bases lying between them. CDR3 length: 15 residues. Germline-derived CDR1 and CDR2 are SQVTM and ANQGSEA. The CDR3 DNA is TGCAGCGTTGAACCCGAGTGGGCTGGCACAGATACGCAGTATTTT. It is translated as CSVEPEWAGTDTQYF.

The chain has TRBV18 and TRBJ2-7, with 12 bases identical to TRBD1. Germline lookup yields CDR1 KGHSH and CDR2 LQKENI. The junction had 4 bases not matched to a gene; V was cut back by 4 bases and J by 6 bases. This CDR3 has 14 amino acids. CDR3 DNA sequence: TGTGCCAGCTCACTGGGACAGGGGGCGATCGAGCAGTACTTC. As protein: CASSLGQGAIEQYF.

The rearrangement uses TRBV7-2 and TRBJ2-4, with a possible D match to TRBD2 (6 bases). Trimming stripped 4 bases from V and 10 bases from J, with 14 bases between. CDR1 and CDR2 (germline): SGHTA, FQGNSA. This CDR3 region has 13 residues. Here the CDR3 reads CASSSQTSYIQYF. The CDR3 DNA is TGTGCCAGCAGCTCCCAGACTAGTTATATTCAGTACTTC.

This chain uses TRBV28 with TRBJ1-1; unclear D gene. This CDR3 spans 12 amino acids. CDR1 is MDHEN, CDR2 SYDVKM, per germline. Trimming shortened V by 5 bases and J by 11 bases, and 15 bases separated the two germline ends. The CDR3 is CASSTGRVLAFF. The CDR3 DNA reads TGTGCCAGCAGTACCGGTCGGGTTTTGGCTTTCTTT.

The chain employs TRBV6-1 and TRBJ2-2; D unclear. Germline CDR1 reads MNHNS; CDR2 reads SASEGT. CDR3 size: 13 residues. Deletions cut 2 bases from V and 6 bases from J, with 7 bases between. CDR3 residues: CASSELRSGELFF. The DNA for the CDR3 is TGTGCCAGCAGTGAACTGCGGTCCGGGGAGCTGTTTTTT.

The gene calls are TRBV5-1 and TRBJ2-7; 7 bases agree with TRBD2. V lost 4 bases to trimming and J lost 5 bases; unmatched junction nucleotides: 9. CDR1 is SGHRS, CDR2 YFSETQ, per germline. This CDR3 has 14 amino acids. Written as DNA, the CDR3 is TGCGCCAGCAGCCCGCTTGGAGCGGGACACGAGCAGTACTTC. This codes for CASSPLGAGHEQYF. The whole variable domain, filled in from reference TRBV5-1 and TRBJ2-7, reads KAGVTQTPRYLIKTRGQQVTLSCSPISGHRSVSWYQQTPGQGLQFLFEYFSETQRNKGNFPGRFSGRQFSNSRSEMNVSTLELGDSALYLCASSPLGAGHEQYFGPGTRLTVT.

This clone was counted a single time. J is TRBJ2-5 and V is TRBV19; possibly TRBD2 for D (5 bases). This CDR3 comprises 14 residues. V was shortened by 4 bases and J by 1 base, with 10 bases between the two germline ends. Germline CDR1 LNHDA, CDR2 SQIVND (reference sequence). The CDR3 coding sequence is TGTGCCAGTAGTACTCGGGGTGCCCAAGAGACCCAGTACTTC. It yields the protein CASSTRGAQETQYF. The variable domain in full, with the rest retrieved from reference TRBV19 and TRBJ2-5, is DGGITQSPKYLFRKEGQNVTLSCEQNLNHDAMYWYRQDPGQGLRLIYYSQIVNDFQKGDIAEGYSVSREKKESFPLTVTSAQKNPTAFYLCASSTRGAQETQYFGPGTRLLVL.

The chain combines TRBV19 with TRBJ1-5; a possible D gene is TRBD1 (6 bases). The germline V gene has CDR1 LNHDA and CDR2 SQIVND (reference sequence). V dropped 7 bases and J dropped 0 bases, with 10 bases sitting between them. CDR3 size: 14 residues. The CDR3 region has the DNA TGTGCCAGTACTCGGACAGTTAGCAATCAGCCCCAGCATTTT. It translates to CASTRTVSNQPQHF. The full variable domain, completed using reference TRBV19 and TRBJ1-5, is DGGITQSPKYLFRKEGQNVTLSCEQNLNHDAMYWYRQDPGQGLRLIYYSQIVNDFQKGDIAEGYSVSREKKESFPLTVTSAQKNPTAFYLCASTRTVSNQPQHFGDGTRLSIL.

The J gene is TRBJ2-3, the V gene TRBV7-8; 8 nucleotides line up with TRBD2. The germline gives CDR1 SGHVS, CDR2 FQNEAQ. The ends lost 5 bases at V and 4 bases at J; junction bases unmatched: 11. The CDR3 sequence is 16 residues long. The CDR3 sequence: CASSPSSGFAPDTQYF. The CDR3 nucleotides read TGTGCCAGCAGCCCCTCTAGCGGGTTCGCCCCAGATACGCAGTATTTT.